The sequence of this T cell receptor beta chain was determined in a study of relationships among human T cell subsets. V shed 3 bases and J shed 6 bases, with 14 bases lying between them. The CDR3 has 13 amino acids. Germline assignment: CDR1 DFQATT and CDR2 SNEGSKA (reference sequence). Semiquantitative ARM-PCR amplified T cell receptor alpha and beta CDR3 regions from mRNA. ARM-PCR used tagged nested gene-specific primers, then communal superprimers for exponential amplification. TCRdb re-called the multiplex PCR reads through MiXCR, storing one row per CDR3 protein. The sample contains 7,500 to 9,500 distinct CDR3 sequences, around 57% of which appear only once. Memory T cells were selected with anti-CD45RO beads from the CD45RA-negative fraction.

This chain uses TRBV20-1 with TRBJ1-2; D gene uncertain. This receptor was obtained from a man aged 40-50 years in good health. Sequenced material: memory T cells sorted from blood. Written as DNA, the CDR3 is TGCAGTGCTAGGCCAAGTCTAGCTAATGGCTACACCTTC. This encodes CSARPSLANGYTF.